A selection of T cell receptor beta chains follows, all from one sample in a study of blood T cells in healthy people across ages. TCRdb reprocessed the 5' RACE reads with MiXCR, giving one entry per CDR3 protein. This table has about 760,000 distinct CDR3 sequences, approximately 60% appearing once. The sample consisted of blood. Every receptor here comes from a man between 35 and 55 years old in good health. Each CDR3 is given with its conserved first and last residue. Where a row states a size, it is once, few, many or the class of an expanded clone; other rows omit it.

CASRRDGRGVGYTF TRBV12-3/TRBV12-4 - TRBJ1-2
CSVVRFETSYEQYF TRBV29-1 - TRBJ2-7
CASSSSSGRTDTQYF TRBV11-2 - TRBJ2-3
CASSSYTGTQRDEQFF TRBV7-9 few TRBJ2-1
CASSFLTSGTYEQYF TRBV28 - TRBJ2-7
CASSLSGGSVRDTQYF TRBV5-1 few TRBJ2-3
CASGLVLGQRKNTEAFF TRBV12-5 - TRBJ1-1
CASSQAPRANYGYTF TRBV4-3 - TRBJ1-2
CASLVMGSDTQYF TRBV7-2 - TRBJ2-3
CASSPTNLLETGGDTQYF TRBV12-3/TRBV12-4 - TRBJ2-3
CASSPGQGIDEQFF TRBV27 - TRBJ2-1
CSAPSAEETQYF TRBV20-1 - TRBJ2-5
CASSVGGTRETQYF TRBV9 few TRBJ2-5
CASSQESGEDTQYF TRBV4-1 - TRBJ2-3
CAISELGNLYSNQPQHF TRBV10-3 few TRBJ1-5
CSANLIGEGTRGDPDTQYF TRBV20-1 - TRBJ2-3
CSASASGIQETQYF TRBV20-1 - TRBJ2-5
CASSQDYTRTGETQYF TRBV14 - -
CASSLFGGGNNEQFF TRBV7-9 - TRBJ2-1
CASSQENLARVYNEQFF TRBV4-2 - TRBJ2-1
CASSSPGTESDTQYF TRBV7-2 few TRBJ2-3
CSARTGDRGYSNQPQHF TRBV20-1 - TRBJ1-5
CASSVRSVSNYGYTF TRBV2 - TRBJ1-2
CASSLTGTGGVDTQYF TRBV7-3 - TRBJ2-3
CSVDEGSRETQYF TRBV29-1 - -
CASSQDSIGVPYQETQYF TRBV3-1 - TRBJ2-5
CASSVRLAEYNEQFF TRBV2 - TRBJ2-1
CSARGIAGGSEQFF TRBV20-1 - TRBJ2-1
CASSGGADQETQYF TRBV7-3 - TRBJ2-5
CACSLTAVRRDRAYEQYF TRBV27 - TRBJ2-7
CSVDFFRDQETQYF TRBV29-1 - TRBJ2-5